The rows below give T cell receptor beta chains drawn from one sample of a study of cytomegalovirus exposure and HLA in healthy donors. Produced via immunoSEQ multiplex PCR; TCRdb's table is partial and in-frame only. The sample includes 110,000 to 150,000 clones, less than 85% of them seen just once. The material sequenced was PBMCs. Source of these receptors: a woman in her sixties in good health and CMV-seropositive. Each CDR3 is given with its conserved first and last residue. The order of the fields is clone size, CDR3 length, J gene, V gene, CDR3 protein. The size of a clone is reported for some rows only, either as once, few or many, or as a class for expanded clones.

size: .; length: 15; J: TRBJ2-3; V: TRBV5-1; CDR3: CASSVQGGNADTQYF
size: few; length: 15; J: TRBJ1-2; V: TRBV27; CDR3: CASSFGGQSSYGYTF
size: once; length: 14; J: TRBJ2-1; V: TRBV14; CDR3: CASSLGGQLGGQFF
size: .; length: 13; J: TRBJ2-7; V: TRBV6-1; CDR3: CASSESRGHEQYF
size: few; length: 14; J: TRBJ1-3; V: TRBV5-1; CDR3: CASSWGQGGNTIYF
size: few; length: 15; J: TRBJ2-1; V: TRBV6-1; CDR3: CASSGGLAGDNEQFF
size: .; length: 14; J: TRBJ1-1; V: TRBV2; CDR3: CASNTGRVDTEAFF
size: .; length: 14; J: TRBJ1-2; V: TRBV6-1; CDR3: CASSERGYLGGYTF
size: .; length: 15; J: TRBJ2-1; V: TRBV6-5; CDR3: CASSDIGLAGQEQFF
size: .; length: 14; J: TRBJ1-1; V: TRBV7-9; CDR3: CASSPTGGGTEAFF
size: .; length: 15; J: TRBJ2-7; V: TRBV6-6; CDR3: CASSHTGTASYEQYF
size: .; length: 16; J: TRBJ2-3; V: TRBV29-1; CDR3: CSVEREGGRVTDTQYF